This TCR beta chain was captured in a study of T cells after yellow fever vaccination. Turning to the study itself: Some fractions had low cell numbers, and these were prepared with SMART-Seq v4 Ultra Low Input.

Synthesis of TCR cDNA relied on 5'RACE template switching, which attached a universal primer site and UMIs. Using its own MiXCR run on the 5' RACE reads, TCRdb lists one record per CDR3 protein. The sample has about 340,000 distinct CDR3 sequences; 8.5% to 9% are singletons. V lost 5 bases and J 8 bases, leaving 19 bases between the germline ends. The length of the CDR3 is 15 residues. CDR1 SGHTA and CDR2 FQGNSA come from the germline V gene. To note about this clonotype: Its antigen is not known.

Whole-study findings and limits: CD4 and CD8 compartments shared a small share of clonotypes. FACS-sorted repertoires could contain abundant clonotypes contaminating from the bulk population.

The sample consisted of PBMCs, taken on the day of the first yellow fever vaccination. The source of this sequence is a man aged 18 to 35 who received the YFV17D yellow fever vaccine. The chain couples TRBV7-2 to TRBJ2-1, with D possibly being TRBD2 (7 bases). The CDR3 is CASSNRGGGWHEQFF. Here the CDR3 DNA reads TGTGCCAGCAGCAACCGAGGGGGGGGGTGGCATGAGCAGTTCTTC.